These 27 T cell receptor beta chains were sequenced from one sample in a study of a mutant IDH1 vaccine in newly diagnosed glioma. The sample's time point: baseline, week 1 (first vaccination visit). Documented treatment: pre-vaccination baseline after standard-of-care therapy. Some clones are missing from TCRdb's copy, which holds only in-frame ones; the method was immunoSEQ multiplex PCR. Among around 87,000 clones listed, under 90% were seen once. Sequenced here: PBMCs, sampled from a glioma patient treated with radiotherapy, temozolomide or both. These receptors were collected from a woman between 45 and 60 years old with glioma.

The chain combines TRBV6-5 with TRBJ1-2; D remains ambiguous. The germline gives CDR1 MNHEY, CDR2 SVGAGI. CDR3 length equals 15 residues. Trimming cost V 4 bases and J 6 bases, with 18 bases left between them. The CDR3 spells CASSLGTSSVHGYTF. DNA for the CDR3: TGTGCCAGCAGTTTGGGAACGTCTTCTGTCCATGGCTACACCTTC.

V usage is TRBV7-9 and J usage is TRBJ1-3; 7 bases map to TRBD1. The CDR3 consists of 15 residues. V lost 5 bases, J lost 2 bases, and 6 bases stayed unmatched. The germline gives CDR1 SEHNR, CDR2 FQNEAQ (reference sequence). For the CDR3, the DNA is TGTGCCAGCAGCGAACAGGGGCAGACTGGAAACACCATATATTTT. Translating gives CASSEQGQTGNTIYF.

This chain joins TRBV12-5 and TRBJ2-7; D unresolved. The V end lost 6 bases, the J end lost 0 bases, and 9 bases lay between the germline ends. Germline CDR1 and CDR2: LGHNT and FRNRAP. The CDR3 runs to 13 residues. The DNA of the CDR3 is TGTGCTAGTGGCCAGAGGAGCTCCTACGAGCAGTACTTC. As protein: CASGQRSSYEQYF.

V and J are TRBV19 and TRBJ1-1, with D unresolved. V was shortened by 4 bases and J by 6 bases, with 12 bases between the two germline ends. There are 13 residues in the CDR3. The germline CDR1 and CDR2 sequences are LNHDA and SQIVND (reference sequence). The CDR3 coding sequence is TGTGCCAGTAGTAACAGATTACAAGCTGAAGCTTTCTTT. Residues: CASSNRLQAEAFF.

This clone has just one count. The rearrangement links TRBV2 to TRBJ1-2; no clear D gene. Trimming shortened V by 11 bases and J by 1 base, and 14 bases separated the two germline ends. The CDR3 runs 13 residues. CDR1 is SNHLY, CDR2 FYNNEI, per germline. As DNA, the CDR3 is TGTGCCCGGGGTAGTGAGGGTAACTATGGCTACACCTTC. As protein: CARGSEGNYGYTF.

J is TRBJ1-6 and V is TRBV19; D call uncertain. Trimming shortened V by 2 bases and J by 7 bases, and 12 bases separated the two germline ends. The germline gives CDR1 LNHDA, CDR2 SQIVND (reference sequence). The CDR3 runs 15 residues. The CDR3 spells CASSISEAANSPLHF. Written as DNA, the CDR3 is TGTGCCAGTAGTATAAGCGAGGCCGCGAATTCACCCCTCCACTTT. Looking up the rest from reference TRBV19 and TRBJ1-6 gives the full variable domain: DGGITQSPKYLFRKEGQNVTLSCEQNLNHDAMYWYRQDPGQGLRLIYYSQIVNDFQKGDIAEGYSVSREKKESFPLTVTSAQKNPTAFYLCASSISEAANSPLHFGNGTRLTVT.

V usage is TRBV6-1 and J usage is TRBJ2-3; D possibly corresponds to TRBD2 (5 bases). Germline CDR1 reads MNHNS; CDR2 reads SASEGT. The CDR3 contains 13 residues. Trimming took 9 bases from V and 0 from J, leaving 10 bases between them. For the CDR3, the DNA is TGTGCCAGTGGACTGGGAAGCACAGATACGCAGTATTTT. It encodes CASGLGSTDTQYF.

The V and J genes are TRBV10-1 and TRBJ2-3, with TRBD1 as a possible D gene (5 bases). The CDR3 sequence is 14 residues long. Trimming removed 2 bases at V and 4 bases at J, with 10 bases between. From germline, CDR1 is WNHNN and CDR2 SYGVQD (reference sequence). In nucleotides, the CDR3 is TGCGCCAGCAGTGAGCAGGGTACAGCAGATACGCAGTATTTT. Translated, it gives CASSEQGTADTQYF.

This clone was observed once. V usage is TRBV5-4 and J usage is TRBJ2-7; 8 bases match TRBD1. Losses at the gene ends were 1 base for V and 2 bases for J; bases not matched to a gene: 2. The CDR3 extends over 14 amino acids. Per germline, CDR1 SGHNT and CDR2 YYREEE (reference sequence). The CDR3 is CASSLLTGAYEQYF. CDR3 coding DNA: TGTGCCAGCAGCTTGCTGACAGGGGCCTACGAGCAGTACTTC.

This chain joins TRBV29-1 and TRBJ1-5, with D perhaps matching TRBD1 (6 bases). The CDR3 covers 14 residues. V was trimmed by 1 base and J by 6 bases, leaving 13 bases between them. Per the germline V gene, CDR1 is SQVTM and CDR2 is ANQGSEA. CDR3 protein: CSVEGAGVGQPQHF. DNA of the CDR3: TGCAGCGTTGAAGGAGCAGGGGTGGGTCAGCCCCAGCATTTT.

CDR3 region: CASSMGQGNTGELFF. The CDR3 DNA reads as TGTGCCAGCAGTATGGGACAGGGGAACACCGGGGAGCTGTTTTTT. The chain has TRBV2 and TRBJ2-2; 9 nucleotides align to TRBD1. The junction had 2 bases not matched to a gene; V was cut back by 5 bases and J by 1 base. The CDR3 has 15 amino acids. Germline assignment: CDR1 SNHLY and CDR2 FYNNEI.

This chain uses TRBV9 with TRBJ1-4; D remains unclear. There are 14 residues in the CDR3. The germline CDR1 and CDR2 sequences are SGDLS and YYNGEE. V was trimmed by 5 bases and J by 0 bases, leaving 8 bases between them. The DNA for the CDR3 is TGTGCCAGCAGTGGGGTGGCAACTAATGAAAAACTGTTTTTT. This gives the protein CASSGVATNEKLFF.

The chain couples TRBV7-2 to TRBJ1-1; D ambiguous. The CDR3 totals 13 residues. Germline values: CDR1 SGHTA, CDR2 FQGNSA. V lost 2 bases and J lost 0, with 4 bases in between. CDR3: CASSLRMNTEAFF. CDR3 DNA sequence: TGTGCCAGCAGCTTACGAATGAACACTGAAGCTTTCTTT.

CDR3 loop: CASSQAGGPSNTEAFF. As DNA, the CDR3 is TGCGCCAGCAGCCAAGCCGGGGGACCGTCGAACACTGAAGCTTTCTTT. The rearrangement joins TRBV4-1 to TRBJ1-1, with a tentative D call TRBD1 (5 bases). Germline V CDR1 and CDR2: MGHRA, YSYEKL. The CDR3 consists of 16 residues. Trimming shortened V by 1 base and J by 1 base, and 13 bases separated the two germline ends.

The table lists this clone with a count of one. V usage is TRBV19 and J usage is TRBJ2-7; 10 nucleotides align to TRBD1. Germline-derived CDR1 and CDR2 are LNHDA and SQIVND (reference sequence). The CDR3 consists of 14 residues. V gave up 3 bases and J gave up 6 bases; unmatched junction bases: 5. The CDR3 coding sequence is TGTGCCAGTAGTATTTCGGGACAGGGGCGCGAGCAGTACTTC. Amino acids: CASSISGQGREQYF.

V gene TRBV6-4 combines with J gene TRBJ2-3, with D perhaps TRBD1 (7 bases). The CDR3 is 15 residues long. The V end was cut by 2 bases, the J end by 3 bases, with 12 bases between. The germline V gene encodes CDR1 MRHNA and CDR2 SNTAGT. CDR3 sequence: CASSDAQGGTDTQYF. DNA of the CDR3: TGTGCCAGCAGTGACGCCCAGGGGGGAACAGATACGCAGTATTTT.

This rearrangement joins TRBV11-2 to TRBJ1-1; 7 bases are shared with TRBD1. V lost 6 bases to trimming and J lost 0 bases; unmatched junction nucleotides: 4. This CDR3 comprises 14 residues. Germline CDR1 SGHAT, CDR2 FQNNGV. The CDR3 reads CASRTQGMNTEAFF. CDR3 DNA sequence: TGTGCCAGCAGAACACAGGGGATGAACACTGAAGCTTTCTTT.

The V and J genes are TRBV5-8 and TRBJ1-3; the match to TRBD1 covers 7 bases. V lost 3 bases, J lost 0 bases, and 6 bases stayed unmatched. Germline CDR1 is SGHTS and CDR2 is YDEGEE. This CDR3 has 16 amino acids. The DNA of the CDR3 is TGTGCCAGCAGCTGGGGGACAGCGCTCTCTGGAAACACCATATATTTT. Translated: CASSWGTALSGNTIYF.

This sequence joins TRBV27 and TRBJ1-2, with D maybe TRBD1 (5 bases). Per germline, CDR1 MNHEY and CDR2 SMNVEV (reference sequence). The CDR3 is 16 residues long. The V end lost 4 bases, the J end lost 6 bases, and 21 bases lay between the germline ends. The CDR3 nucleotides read TGTGCCAGCAGTTACCGCGTGGCAGGGTTCCCGGATGGCTACACCTTC. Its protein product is CASSYRVAGFPDGYTF.

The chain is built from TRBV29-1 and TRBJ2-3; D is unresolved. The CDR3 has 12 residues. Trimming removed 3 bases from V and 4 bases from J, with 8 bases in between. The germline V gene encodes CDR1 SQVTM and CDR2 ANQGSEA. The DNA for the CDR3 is TGCAGCGTTGATTCCTTCCCAGATACGCAGTATTTT. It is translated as CSVDSFPDTQYF.

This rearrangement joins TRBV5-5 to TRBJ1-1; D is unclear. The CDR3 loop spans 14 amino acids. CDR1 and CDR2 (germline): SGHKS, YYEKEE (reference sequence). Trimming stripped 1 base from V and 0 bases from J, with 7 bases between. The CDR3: CASSLPIMNTEAFF. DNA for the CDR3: TGTGCCAGCAGCTTGCCCATCATGAACACTGAAGCTTTCTTT.

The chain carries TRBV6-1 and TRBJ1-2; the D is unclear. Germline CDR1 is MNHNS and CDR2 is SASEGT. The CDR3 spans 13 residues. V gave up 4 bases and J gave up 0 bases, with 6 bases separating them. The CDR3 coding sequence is TGTGCCAGCAGTGTGGCGGCTAACTATGGCTACACCTTC. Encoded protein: CASSVAANYGYTF.

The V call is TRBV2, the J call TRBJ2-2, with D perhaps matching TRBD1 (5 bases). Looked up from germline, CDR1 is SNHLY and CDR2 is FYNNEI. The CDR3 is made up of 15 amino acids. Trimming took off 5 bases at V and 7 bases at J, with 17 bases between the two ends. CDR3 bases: TGTGCCAGCAGTCTTGACAGCCAAATCGGCGGGGAGCTGTTTTTT. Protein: CASSLDSQIGGELFF.

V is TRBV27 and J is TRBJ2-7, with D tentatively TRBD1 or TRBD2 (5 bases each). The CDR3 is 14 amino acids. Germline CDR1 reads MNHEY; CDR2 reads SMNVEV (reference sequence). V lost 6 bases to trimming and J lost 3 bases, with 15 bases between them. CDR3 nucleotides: TGTGCCAGCAGAACCGGACATGGGGGCTACGAGCAGTACTTC. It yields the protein CASRTGHGGYEQYF.

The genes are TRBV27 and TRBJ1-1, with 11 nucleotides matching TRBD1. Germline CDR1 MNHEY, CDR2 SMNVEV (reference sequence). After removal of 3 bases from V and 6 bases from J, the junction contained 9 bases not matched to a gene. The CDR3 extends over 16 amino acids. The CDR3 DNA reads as TGTGCCAGCAGTTTGGGATGGGGACAGGGGGATGCTGAAGCTTTCTTT. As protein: CASSLGWGQGDAEAFF.

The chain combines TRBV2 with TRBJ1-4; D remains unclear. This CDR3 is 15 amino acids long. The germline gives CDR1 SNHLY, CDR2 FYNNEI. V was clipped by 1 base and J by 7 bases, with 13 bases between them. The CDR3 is CASSEGVGRSEKLFF. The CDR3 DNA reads TGTGCCAGCAGTGAAGGGGTAGGGAGGAGTGAAAAACTGTTTTTT.

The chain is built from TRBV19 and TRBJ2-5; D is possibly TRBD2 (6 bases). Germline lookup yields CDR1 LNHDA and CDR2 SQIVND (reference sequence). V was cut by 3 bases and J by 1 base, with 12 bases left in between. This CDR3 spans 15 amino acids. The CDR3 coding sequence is TGTGCCAGTAGTATCGGGGGAGGCGGCCAAGAGACCCAGTACTTC. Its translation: CASSIGGGGQETQYF.